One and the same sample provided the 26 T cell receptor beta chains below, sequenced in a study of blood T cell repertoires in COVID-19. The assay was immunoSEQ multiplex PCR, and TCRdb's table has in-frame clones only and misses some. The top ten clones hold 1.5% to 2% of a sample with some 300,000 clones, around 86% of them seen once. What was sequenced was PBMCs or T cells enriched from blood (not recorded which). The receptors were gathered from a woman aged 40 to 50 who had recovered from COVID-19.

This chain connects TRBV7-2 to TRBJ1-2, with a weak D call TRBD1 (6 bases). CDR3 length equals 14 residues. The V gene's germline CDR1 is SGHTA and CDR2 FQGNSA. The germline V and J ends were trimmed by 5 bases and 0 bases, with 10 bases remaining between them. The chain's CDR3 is CASSARGSNYGYTF. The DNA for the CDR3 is TGTGCCAGCAGCGCCAGGGGCTCTAACTATGGCTACACCTTC.

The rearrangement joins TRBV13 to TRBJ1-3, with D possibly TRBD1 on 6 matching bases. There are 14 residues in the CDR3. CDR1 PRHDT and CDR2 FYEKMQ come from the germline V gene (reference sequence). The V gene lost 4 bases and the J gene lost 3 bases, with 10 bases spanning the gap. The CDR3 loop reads CASSSPGDGNTIYF. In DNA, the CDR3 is TGTGCCAGCAGCTCACCAGGGGATGGAAACACCATATATTTT.

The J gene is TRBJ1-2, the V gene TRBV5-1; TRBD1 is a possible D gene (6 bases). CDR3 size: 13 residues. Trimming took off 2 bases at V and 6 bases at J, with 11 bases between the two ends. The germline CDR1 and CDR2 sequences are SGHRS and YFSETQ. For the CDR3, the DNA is TGCGCCAGCAGCTTTCAGGGGCGGGATGGCTACACCTTC. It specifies CASSFQGRDGYTF.

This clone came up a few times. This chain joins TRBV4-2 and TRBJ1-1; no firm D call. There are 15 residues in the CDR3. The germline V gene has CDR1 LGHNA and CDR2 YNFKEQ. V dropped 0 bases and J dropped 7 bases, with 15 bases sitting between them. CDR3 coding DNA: TGTGCCAGCAGCCAAGAGGGTCGAGGGCCGGATGAAGCTTTCTTT. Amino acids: CASSQEGRGPDEAFF.

CDR3 in amino acids: CASSPGQGPSGGELFF. DNA for the CDR3: TGCGCCAGCAGCCCCGGACAGGGGCCGTCCGGTGGGGAGCTGTTTTTT. The chain is built from TRBV4-1 and TRBJ2-2; TRBD1 matches at 9 bases. V lost 4 bases and J lost 8; bases outside the gene matches: 11. Germline loops: CDR1 MGHRA, CDR2 YSYEKL. This CDR3 comprises 16 residues.

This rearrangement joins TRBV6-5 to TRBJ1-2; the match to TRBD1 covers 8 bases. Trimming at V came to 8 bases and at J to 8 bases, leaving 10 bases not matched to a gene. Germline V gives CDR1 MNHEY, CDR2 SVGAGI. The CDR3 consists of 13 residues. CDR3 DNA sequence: TGTGCCAGCCGGAACGACAGGGGATGGGGCTACACCTTC. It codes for CASRNDRGWGYTF.

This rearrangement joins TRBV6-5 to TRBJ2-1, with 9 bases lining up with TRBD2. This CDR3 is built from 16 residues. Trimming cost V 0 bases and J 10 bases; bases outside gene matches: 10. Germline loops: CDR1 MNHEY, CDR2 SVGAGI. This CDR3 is CASSYSKRGAGREQFF. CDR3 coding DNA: TGTGCCAGCAGTTACTCGAAGCGGGGGGCCGGACGAGAGCAGTTCTTC.

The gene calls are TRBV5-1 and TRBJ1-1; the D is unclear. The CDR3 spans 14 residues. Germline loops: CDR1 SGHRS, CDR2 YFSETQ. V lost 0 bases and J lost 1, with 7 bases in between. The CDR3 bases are TGCGCCAGCAGCTTGGAAGCGAGGAACACTGAAGCTTTCTTT. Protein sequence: CASSLEARNTEAFF.

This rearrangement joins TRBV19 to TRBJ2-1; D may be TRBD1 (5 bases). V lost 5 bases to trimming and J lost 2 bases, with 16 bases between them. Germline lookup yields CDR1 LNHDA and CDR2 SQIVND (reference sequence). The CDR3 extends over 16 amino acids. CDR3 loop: CASSRLPLGPYNEQFF. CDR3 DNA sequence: TGTGCCAGTAGTCGACTCCCATTGGGGCCCTACAATGAGCAGTTCTTC.

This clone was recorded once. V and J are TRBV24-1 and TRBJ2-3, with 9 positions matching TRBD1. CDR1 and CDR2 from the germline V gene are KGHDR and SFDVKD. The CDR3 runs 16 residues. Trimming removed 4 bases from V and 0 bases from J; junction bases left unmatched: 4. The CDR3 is CATSDSTGGSTDTQYF. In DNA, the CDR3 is TGTGCCACCAGTGACTCCACAGGGGGCAGCACAGATACGCAGTATTTT.

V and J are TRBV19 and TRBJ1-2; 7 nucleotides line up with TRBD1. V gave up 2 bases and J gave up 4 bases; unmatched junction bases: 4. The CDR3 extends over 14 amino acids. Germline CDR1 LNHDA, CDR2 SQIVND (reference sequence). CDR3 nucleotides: TGTGCCAGTAGTATACGGGCAGGGGGCTATGGCTACACCTTC. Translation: CASSIRAGGYGYTF.

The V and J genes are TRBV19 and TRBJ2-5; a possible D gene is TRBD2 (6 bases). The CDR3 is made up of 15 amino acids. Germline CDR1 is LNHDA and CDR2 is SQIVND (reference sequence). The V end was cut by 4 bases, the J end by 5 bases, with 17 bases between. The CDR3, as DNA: TGTGCCAGTAGTAAACAGGCGGGAAGGGGTGAGACCCAGTACTTC. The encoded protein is CASSKQAGRGETQYF.

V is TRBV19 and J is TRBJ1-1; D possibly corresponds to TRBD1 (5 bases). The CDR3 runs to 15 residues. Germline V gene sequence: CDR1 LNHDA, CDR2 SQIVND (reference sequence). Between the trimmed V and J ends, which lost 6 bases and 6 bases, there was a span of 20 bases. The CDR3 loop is CASRSPGGSRAEAFF. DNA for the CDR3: TGTGCCAGTAGAAGCCCCGGGGGGTCCCGAGCTGAAGCTTTCTTT.

DNA of the CDR3: TGTGCCAGCAGCCGTCGGCGGGGGGGCCGGAATGAGCAGTTCTTC. Residues: CASSRRRGGRNEQFF. The chain recombines TRBV3-1 (or the pseudogene TRBV3-2) with TRBJ2-1; 9 bases match TRBD2. Looked up from germline, CDR1 is LGHDT and CDR2 is YNNKEL (reference sequence). The CDR3 contains 15 residues. V dropped 4 bases and J dropped 7; count of bases not matched to a gene: 8.

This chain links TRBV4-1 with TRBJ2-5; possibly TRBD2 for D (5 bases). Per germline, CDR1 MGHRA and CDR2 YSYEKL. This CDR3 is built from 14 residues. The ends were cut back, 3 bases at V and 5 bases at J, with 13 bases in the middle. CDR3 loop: CASSHGRGRETQYF. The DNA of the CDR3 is TGCGCCAGCAGCCACGGCCGAGGGCGGGAGACCCAGTACTTC.

The CDR3 region has the DNA TGTGCCAGCAGTGAGGGACAGGGGAATGGCTACACCTTC. Translation gives CASSEGQGNGYTF. The V gene is TRBV2, the J gene TRBJ1-2; 10 bases match TRBD1. V was clipped by 3 bases and J by 6 bases; unmatched bases: 1. CDR1 and CDR2 from the germline V gene are SNHLY and FYNNEI. The CDR3 extends over 13 amino acids. The full variable domain, its missing parts supplied by reference TRBV2 and TRBJ1-2, is EPEVTQTPSHQVTQMGQEVILRCVPISNHLYFYWYRQILGQKVEFLVSFYNNEISEKSEIFDDQFSVERPDGSNFTLKIRSTKLEDSAMYFCASSEGQGNGYTFGSGTRLTVV.

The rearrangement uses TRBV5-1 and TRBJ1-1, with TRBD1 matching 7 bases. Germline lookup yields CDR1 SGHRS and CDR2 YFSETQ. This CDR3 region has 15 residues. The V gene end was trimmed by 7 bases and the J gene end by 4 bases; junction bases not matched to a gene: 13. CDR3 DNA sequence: TGCGCCAGCCGGCGGGACAGCAATAGAGGCACTGAAGCTTTCTTT. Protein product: CASRRDSNRGTEAFF. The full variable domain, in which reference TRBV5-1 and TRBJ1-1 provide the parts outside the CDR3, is KAGVTQTPRYLIKTRGQQVTLSCSPISGHRSVSWYQQTPGQGLQFLFEYFSETQRNKGNFPGRFSGRQFSNSRSEMNVSTLELGDSALYLCASRRDSNRGTEAFFGQGTRLTVV.

CDR3 bases: TGTGCCAGCAGTTCAGGACCGAATTCCCCGGGACAGGGGGTTTCCTACGAGCAGTACTTC. This translates into CASSSGPNSPGQGVSYEQYF. The genes are TRBV6-4 and TRBJ2-7, with 11 bases identical to TRBD1. The CDR3 consists of 20 residues. The V gene's germline CDR1 is MRHNA and CDR2 SNTAGT. With 5 bases clipped from V and 1 base from J, the junction kept 19 bases outside the gene matches.

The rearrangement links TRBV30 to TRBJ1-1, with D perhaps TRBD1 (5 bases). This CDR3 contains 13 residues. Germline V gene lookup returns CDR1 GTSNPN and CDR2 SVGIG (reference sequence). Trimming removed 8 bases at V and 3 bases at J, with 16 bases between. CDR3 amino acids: CARGSQSYTEAFF. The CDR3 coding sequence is TGTGCCCGGGGGTCCCAATCATACACTGAAGCTTTCTTT.

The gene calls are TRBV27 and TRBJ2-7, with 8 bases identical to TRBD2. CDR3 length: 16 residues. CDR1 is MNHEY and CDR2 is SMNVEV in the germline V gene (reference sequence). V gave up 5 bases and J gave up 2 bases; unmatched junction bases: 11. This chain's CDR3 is CASSPLGRGVPYEQYF. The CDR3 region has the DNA TGTGCCAGCAGTCCCCTCGGGCGGGGGGTTCCCTACGAGCAGTACTTC.

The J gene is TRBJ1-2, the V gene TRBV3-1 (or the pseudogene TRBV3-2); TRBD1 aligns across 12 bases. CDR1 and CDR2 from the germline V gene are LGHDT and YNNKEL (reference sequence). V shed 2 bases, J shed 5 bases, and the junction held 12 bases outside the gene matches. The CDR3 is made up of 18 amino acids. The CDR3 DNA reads TGTGCCAGCAGCCAATACGGGACAGGGGGCGCCGACTGGTATGGCTACACCTTC. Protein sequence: CASSQYGTGGADWYGYTF.

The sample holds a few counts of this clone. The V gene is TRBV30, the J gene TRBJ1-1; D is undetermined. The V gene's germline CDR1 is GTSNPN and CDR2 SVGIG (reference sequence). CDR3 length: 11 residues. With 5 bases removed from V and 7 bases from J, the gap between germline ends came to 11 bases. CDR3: CAWSQVGEAFF. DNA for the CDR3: TGTGCCTGGTCTCAGGTGGGTGAAGCTTTCTTT.

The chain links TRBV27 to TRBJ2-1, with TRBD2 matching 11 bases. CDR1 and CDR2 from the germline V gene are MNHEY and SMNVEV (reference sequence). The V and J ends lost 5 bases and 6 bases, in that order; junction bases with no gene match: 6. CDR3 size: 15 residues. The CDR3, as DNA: TGTGCCAGCAGTCCTACTAGCGGGAGTTTCAATGAGCAGTTCTTC. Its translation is CASSPTSGSFNEQFF.

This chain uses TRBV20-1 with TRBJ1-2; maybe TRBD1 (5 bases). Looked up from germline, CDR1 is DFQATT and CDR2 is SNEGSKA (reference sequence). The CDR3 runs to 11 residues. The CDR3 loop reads CRALGGEGYTF. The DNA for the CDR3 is TGCAGGGCCCTCGGGGGGGAAGGCTACACCTTC.

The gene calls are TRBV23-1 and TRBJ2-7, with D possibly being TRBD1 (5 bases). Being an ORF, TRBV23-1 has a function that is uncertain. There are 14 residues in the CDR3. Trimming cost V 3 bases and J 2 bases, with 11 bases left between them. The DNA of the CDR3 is TGCGCCAGCAGTCAGGCCAGGGAAGCCTACGAGCAGTACTTC. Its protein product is CASSQAREAYEQYF.

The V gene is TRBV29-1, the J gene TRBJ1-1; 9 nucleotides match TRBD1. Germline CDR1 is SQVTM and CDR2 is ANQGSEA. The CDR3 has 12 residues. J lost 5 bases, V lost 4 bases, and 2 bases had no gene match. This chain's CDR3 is CSVGTGETEAFF. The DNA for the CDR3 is TGCAGCGTTGGGACAGGGGAGACTGAAGCTTTCTTT. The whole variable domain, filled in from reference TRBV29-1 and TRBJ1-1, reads SAVISQKPSRDICQRGTSLTIQCQVDSQVTMMFWYRQQPGQSLTLIATANQGSEATYESGFVIDKFPISRPNLTFSTLTVSNMSPEDSSIYLCSVGTGETEAFFGQGTRLTVV.